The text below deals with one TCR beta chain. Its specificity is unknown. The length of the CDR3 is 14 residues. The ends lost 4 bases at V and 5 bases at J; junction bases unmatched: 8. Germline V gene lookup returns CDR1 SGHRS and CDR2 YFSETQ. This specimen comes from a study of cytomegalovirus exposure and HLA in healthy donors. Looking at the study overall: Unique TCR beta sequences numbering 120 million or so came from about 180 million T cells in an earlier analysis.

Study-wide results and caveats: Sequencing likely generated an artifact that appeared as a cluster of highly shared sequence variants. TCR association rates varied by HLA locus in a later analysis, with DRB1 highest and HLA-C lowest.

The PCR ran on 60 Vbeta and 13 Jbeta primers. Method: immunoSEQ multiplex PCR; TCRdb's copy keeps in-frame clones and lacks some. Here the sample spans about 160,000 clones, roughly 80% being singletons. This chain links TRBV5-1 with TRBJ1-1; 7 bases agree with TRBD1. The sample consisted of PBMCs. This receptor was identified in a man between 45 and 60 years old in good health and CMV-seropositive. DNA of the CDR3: TGCGCCAGCAGCGGTGGGGGGACAGCAACTGAAGCTTTCTTT. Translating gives CASSGGGTATEAFF.